A selection of T cell receptor beta chains follows, all from one sample in a study of blood T cell repertoires in COVID-19. TCRdb's table, derived via immunoSEQ multiplex PCR, lists solely in-frame clones and lacks some. The repertoire includes fewer than 200,000 clones, roughly 84% of them detected once, and 1.2% sits in the top ten. Sequences were obtained from peripheral blood. The receptors come from a man aged 60 to 69 who had recovered from COVID-19. Each CDR3 is given with its conserved first and last residue. The order of the fields is V gene, clone size, J gene, D gene, CDR3 protein. The D gene is left open where the match is weak. The size of a clone is reported for some rows only, either as once, few or many, or as a class for expanded clones.

v_gene: TRBV4-2; abundance: -; j_gene: TRBJ2-7; d_gene: -; CDR3aa: CASSQGTGSDAGGYEQYF
v_gene: TRBV10-3; abundance: -; j_gene: TRBJ2-3; d_gene: -; CDR3aa: CAIRAGATDTQYF
v_gene: TRBV11-1; abundance: -; j_gene: TRBJ2-3; d_gene: -; CDR3aa: CASSSQSRGNTDTQYF
v_gene: TRBV13; abundance: -; j_gene: TRBJ2-3; d_gene: TRBD1; CDR3aa: CASSPYGQGTDTQYF
v_gene: TRBV27; abundance: -; j_gene: TRBJ1-2; d_gene: TRBD1; CDR3aa: CASSPGQPYGYTF
v_gene: TRBV7-2; abundance: -; j_gene: TRBJ2-3; d_gene: TRBD2; CDR3aa: CASSLTSGGAFGTDTQYF
v_gene: TRBV6-5; abundance: -; j_gene: TRBJ2-4; d_gene: TRBD2; CDR3aa: CASSTSGGANIQYF
v_gene: TRBV4-2; abundance: few; j_gene: TRBJ2-3; d_gene: -; CDR3aa: CASSQDVTRSSTDTQYF
v_gene: TRBV9; abundance: -; j_gene: TRBJ2-3; d_gene: TRBD2; CDR3aa: CASSPTTSGGTSTQYF
v_gene: TRBV19; abundance: -; j_gene: TRBJ2-5; d_gene: -; CDR3aa: CASSEGGAETQYF
v_gene: TRBV3-1/TRBV3-2; abundance: -; j_gene: TRBJ1-6; d_gene: -; CDR3aa: CASSQVGRGDSPLHF
v_gene: TRBV6-1; abundance: once; j_gene: TRBJ2-7; d_gene: -; CDR3aa: CASSENLQTYEQYF
v_gene: TRBV29-1; abundance: -; j_gene: TRBJ2-2; d_gene: -; CDR3aa: CSVQKGAPNTGELFF
v_gene: TRBV30; abundance: -; j_gene: TRBJ1-5; d_gene: -; CDR3aa: CAWSQGWDQPQHF
v_gene: TRBV12-3/TRBV12-4; abundance: once; j_gene: TRBJ2-7; d_gene: -; CDR3aa: CASKLTDSYEQYF
v_gene: TRBV6-1; abundance: -; j_gene: TRBJ1-5; d_gene: TRBD1; CDR3aa: CASSETGAQPQHF
v_gene: TRBV5-4; abundance: once; j_gene: TRBJ2-1; d_gene: TRBD2; CDR3aa: CASSLVAGAGNEQFF
v_gene: TRBV5-6; abundance: -; j_gene: TRBJ2-7; d_gene: -; CDR3aa: CASSSSMRVTGIIEYF
v_gene: TRBV6-5; abundance: few; j_gene: TRBJ2-1; d_gene: TRBD1; CDR3aa: CASWTGGTNEQFF
v_gene: TRBV9; abundance: few; j_gene: TRBJ2-7; d_gene: TRBD1; CDR3aa: CASSRLGDRTYEQYF
v_gene: TRBV2; abundance: -; j_gene: TRBJ2-7; d_gene: TRBD1; CDR3aa: CASSRTGDLRTKSEQYF
v_gene: TRBV5-1; abundance: -; j_gene: TRBJ2-5; d_gene: TRBD1; CDR3aa: CASRRTGGRETQYF
v_gene: TRBV30; abundance: -; j_gene: TRBJ1-1; d_gene: -; CDR3aa: CAWSVRRPPVNTEAFF